This is a list of T cell receptor beta chains from one sample in a study of radiotherapy plus CTLA-4 blockade in lung cancer. Repertoires were generated with immunoSEQ multiplex PCR, while TCRdb's copy carries only in-frame clones and drops some. The sample shows more than 75,000 clones, approximately 75% of them seen only once. This sample comprised peripheral blood, obtained from a patient treated with radiotherapy plus ipilimumab. These receptors were obtained from a human donor with non-small cell lung cancer that progressed on radiotherapy plus ipilimumab. CDR3s include the opening cysteine and the closing phenylalanine or tryptophan. The order of the fields is D gene, V gene, J gene, clone size, CDR3 protein, CDR3 DNA. A D gene is named only where the DNA matches it firmly. Only some rows state a clone size, as once, few, many or a class for expanded clones.

d_call: NA
v_call: TRBV6-1
j_call: TRBJ2-3
clone_size: few
cdr3_aa: CASSWASTDTQYF
cdr3_nt: TGTGCCAGCAGTTGGGCTAGCACAGATACGCAGTATTTT

d_call: TRBD2
v_call: TRBV9
j_call: TRBJ2-3
clone_size: NA
cdr3_aa: CASSVVSGSTDTQYF
cdr3_nt: TGTGCCAGCAGCGTAGTTAGCGGGAGCACAGATACGCAGTATTTT

d_call: NA
v_call: TRBV18
j_call: TRBJ2-7
clone_size: few
cdr3_aa: CASSPPSSYEQYF
cdr3_nt: TGTGCCAGCTCACCACCTAGCTCCTACGAGCAGTACTTC

d_call: NA
v_call: TRBV29-1
j_call: TRBJ1-1
clone_size: NA
cdr3_aa: CSVVAVGTEAFF
cdr3_nt: TGCAGCGTTGTCGCGGTTGGCACTGAAGCTTTCTTT

d_call: NA
v_call: TRBV5-5
j_call: TRBJ1-1
clone_size: NA
cdr3_aa: CASSLQGRVNTEAFF
cdr3_nt: TGTGCCAGCAGCTTACAGGGTAGGGTGAACACTGAAGCTTTCTTT

d_call: TRBD2
v_call: TRBV18
j_call: TRBJ2-3
clone_size: few
cdr3_aa: CASSPPSGGAKDTQYF
cdr3_nt: TGTGCCAGCTCACCACCGAGCGGGGGGGCGAAAGATACGCAGTATTTT

d_call: NA
v_call: TRBV6-5
j_call: TRBJ1-1
clone_size: NA
cdr3_aa: CASSYLQGTEAFF
cdr3_nt: TGTGCCAGCAGTTACTTACAGGGCACTGAAGCTTTCTTT

d_call: NA
v_call: TRBV29-1
j_call: TRBJ2-2
clone_size: few
cdr3_aa: CSVGGGGANTGELFF
cdr3_nt: TGCAGCGTTGGAGGGGGGGGCGCGAACACCGGGGAGCTGTTTTTT

d_call: TRBD2
v_call: TRBV28
j_call: TRBJ2-1
clone_size: NA
cdr3_aa: CASSLAGGPNEQFF
cdr3_nt: TGTGCCAGCAGCCTAGCGGGAGGGCCAAATGAGCAGTTCTTC

d_call: NA
v_call: TRBV5-1
j_call: TRBJ2-1
clone_size: NA
cdr3_aa: CASSLGDPRYNEQFF
cdr3_nt: TGCGCCAGCAGCTTAGGGGATCCCCGCTACAATGAGCAGTTCTTC

d_call: NA
v_call: TRBV7-8
j_call: TRBJ1-6
clone_size: NA
cdr3_aa: CASSLDQARDSPLHF
cdr3_nt: TGTGCCAGCAGCTTAGATCAGGCGCGGGATTCACCCCTCCACTTT

d_call: NA
v_call: TRBV7-2
j_call: TRBJ2-3
clone_size: NA
cdr3_aa: CASSLKGSAADTQYF
cdr3_nt: TGTGCCAGCAGCTTAAAGGGGTCGGCCGCAGATACGCAGTATTTT

d_call: NA
v_call: TRBV5-1
j_call: TRBJ2-3
clone_size: NA
cdr3_aa: CASRADKDTQYF
cdr3_nt: TGCGCCTCGAGGGCAGATAAAGATACGCAGTATTTT

d_call: NA
v_call: TRBV5-1
j_call: TRBJ2-7
clone_size: NA
cdr3_aa: CASHLGGGVLSYEQYF
cdr3_nt: TGCGCCAGCCACTTGGGGGGGGGCGTCTTATCCTACGAGCAGTACTTC

d_call: NA
v_call: TRBV30
j_call: TRBJ2-7
clone_size: once
cdr3_aa: CAWSVGGGASEQYF
cdr3_nt: TGTGCCTGGAGTGTAGGGGGGGGCGCGAGTGAGCAGTACTTC

d_call: NA
v_call: TRBV7-9
j_call: TRBJ2-2
clone_size: NA
cdr3_aa: CASSWVSGNTGELFF
cdr3_nt: TGTGCCAGCAGCTGGGTCTCGGGGAACACCGGGGAGCTGTTTTTT

d_call: TRBD2
v_call: TRBV9
j_call: TRBJ2-2
clone_size: many
cdr3_aa: CASNPGGVSTGELFF
cdr3_nt: TGTGCCAGCAACCCCGGGGGGGTGAGCACCGGGGAGCTGTTTTTT

d_call: TRBD2
v_call: TRBV7-7
j_call: TRBJ2-1
clone_size: few
cdr3_aa: CASSRGLAPSDEQFF
cdr3_nt: TGTGCTAGCAGCCGAGGACTAGCCCCGAGCGATGAGCAGTTCTTC

d_call: NA
v_call: TRBV5-4
j_call: TRBJ1-4
clone_size: NA
cdr3_aa: CASSSAGATNEKLFF
cdr3_nt: TGTGCCAGCAGCTCGGCAGGCGCAACTAATGAAAAACTGTTTTTT

d_call: NA
v_call: TRBV5-1
j_call: TRBJ1-2
clone_size: NA
cdr3_aa: CASSRGTALTPPGYGYTF
cdr3_nt: TGCGCCAGCAGCCGCGGGACCGCCCTTACTCCTCCTGGCTATGGCTACACCTTC

d_call: NA
v_call: TRBV6-5
j_call: TRBJ2-2
clone_size: few
cdr3_aa: CASSYDTGELFF
cdr3_nt: TGTGCCAGCAGTTACGACACCGGGGAGCTGTTTTTT

d_call: NA
v_call: TRBV6-5
j_call: TRBJ1-1
clone_size: NA
cdr3_aa: CASSYSRGLNTEAFF
cdr3_nt: TGTGCCAGCAGTTACTCGAGGGGATTGAACACTGAAGCTTTCTTT

d_call: NA
v_call: TRBV6-1
j_call: TRBJ1-2
clone_size: few
cdr3_aa: CASSLEDGFYGYTF
cdr3_nt: TGTGCCAGCAGTCTTGAAGACGGCTTTTATGGCTACACCTTC

d_call: NA
v_call: TRBV19
j_call: TRBJ2-1
clone_size: NA
cdr3_aa: CASSILPEGSSYNEQFF
cdr3_nt: TGTGCCAGTAGTATTTTGCCCGAAGGGAGCTCCTACAATGAGCAGTTCTTC

d_call: NA
v_call: TRBV9
j_call: TRBJ1-3
clone_size: NA
cdr3_aa: CASSVAGSGNTIYF
cdr3_nt: TGTGCCAGCAGCGTAGCGGGTTCTGGAAACACCATATATTTT

d_call: TRBD1
v_call: TRBV6-1
j_call: TRBJ1-1
clone_size: NA
cdr3_aa: CASKGTVLYTEAFF
cdr3_nt: TGTGCCAGCAAGGGGACAGTGCTTTACACTGAAGCTTTCTTT

d_call: TRBD2
v_call: TRBV5-4
j_call: TRBJ2-5
clone_size: NA
cdr3_aa: CASSRGLAGGNKETQYF
cdr3_nt: TGTGCCAGCAGCCGGGGACTAGCGGGAGGGAATAAAGAGACCCAGTACTTC

d_call: NA
v_call: TRBV5-1
j_call: TRBJ2-3
clone_size: NA
cdr3_aa: CASSLASTDTQYF
cdr3_nt: TGCGCCAGCAGCTTGGCTAGCACAGATACGCAGTATTTT

d_call: NA
v_call: TRBV5-6
j_call: TRBJ1-2
clone_size: NA
cdr3_aa: CASSLVALSGYTF
cdr3_nt: TGTGCCAGCAGCTTGGTGGCGTTGAGTGGCTACACCTTC

d_call: TRBD1
v_call: TRBV18
j_call: TRBJ2-6
clone_size: NA
cdr3_aa: CASSPRQGNSGANVLTF
cdr3_nt: TGTGCCAGCTCACCCCGACAGGGCAACTCTGGGGCCAACGTCCTGACTTTC

d_call: NA
v_call: TRBV6-1
j_call: TRBJ1-1
clone_size: NA
cdr3_aa: CASLDGNTEAFF
cdr3_nt: TGTGCCAGCCTCGACGGAAACACTGAAGCTTTCTTT

d_call: NA
v_call: TRBV6-5
j_call: TRBJ1-3
clone_size: NA
cdr3_aa: CASSYSEPVSGNTIYF
cdr3_nt: TGTGCCAGCAGTTACTCTGAACCGGTCTCTGGAAACACCATATATTTT

d_call: NA
v_call: TRBV28
j_call: TRBJ1-4
clone_size: NA
cdr3_aa: CASSFGHQTGKLFF
cdr3_nt: TGTGCCAGCAGTTTCGGGCACCAGACTGGGAAACTGTTTTTT

d_call: TRBD1
v_call: TRBV9
j_call: TRBJ2-3
clone_size: NA
cdr3_aa: CASSLGQGADTQYF
cdr3_nt: TGTGCCAGCAGCTTGGGACAGGGGGCAGATACGCAGTATTTT

d_call: TRBD1
v_call: TRBV30
j_call: TRBJ1-1
clone_size: NA
cdr3_aa: CAWHPPYRDRDFEAFF
cdr3_nt: TGTGCCTGGCACCCCCCCTATCGGGACAGGGACTTTGAAGCTTTCTTT

d_call: TRBD2
v_call: TRBV7-3
j_call: TRBJ2-1
clone_size: NA
cdr3_aa: CASSPAAGAFEEQFF
cdr3_nt: TGTGCCAGCAGCCCCGCTGCGGGAGCGTTTGAGGAGCAGTTCTTC

d_call: TRBD1
v_call: TRBV28
j_call: TRBJ2-3
clone_size: NA
cdr3_aa: CASSPTWGTGGALSTDTQYF
cdr3_nt: TGTGCCAGCAGCCCGACGTGGGGGACAGGGGGCGCCCTGAGCACAGATACGCAGTATTTT

d_call: NA
v_call: TRBV7-9
j_call: TRBJ2-7
clone_size: few
cdr3_aa: CASSSIGYEQYF
cdr3_nt: TGTGCCAGCAGCTCTATTGGCTACGAGCAGTACTTC

d_call: NA
v_call: TRBV30
j_call: TRBJ1-5
clone_size: NA
cdr3_aa: CAWSVGGGWGPQHF
cdr3_nt: TGTGCCTGGAGTGTAGGTGGGGGGTGGGGGCCCCAGCATTTT

d_call: NA
v_call: TRBV7-2
j_call: TRBJ2-6
clone_size: NA
cdr3_aa: CASGTSTGANVLTF
cdr3_nt: TGTGCCAGCGGGACTTCGACCGGGGCCAACGTCCTGACTTTC

d_call: NA
v_call: TRBV6-5
j_call: TRBJ1-1
clone_size: few
cdr3_aa: CASSYLPTTEAFF
cdr3_nt: TGTGCCAGCAGTTACTTACCGACCACTGAAGCTTTCTTT

d_call: NA
v_call: TRBV6-5
j_call: TRBJ1-1
clone_size: NA
cdr3_aa: CASSYGTGNTEAFF
cdr3_nt: TGTGCCAGCAGTTACGGTACAGGGAACACTGAAGCTTTCTTT

d_call: NA
v_call: TRBV19
j_call: TRBJ2-2
clone_size: NA
cdr3_aa: CASSIGGSLGGELFF
cdr3_nt: TGTGCCAGTAGTATTGGCGGCTCCCTAGGCGGGGAGCTGTTTTTT

d_call: NA
v_call: TRBV5-1
j_call: TRBJ2-7
clone_size: once
cdr3_aa: CASSLAQGGEQYF
cdr3_nt: TGCGCCAGCAGCTTGGCGCAGGGGGGCGAGCAGTACTTC

d_call: TRBD1
v_call: TRBV6-1
j_call: TRBJ2-5
clone_size: NA
cdr3_aa: CASTLTQGAVETQYF
cdr3_nt: TGTGCCAGCACCCTGACCCAGGGGGCAGTGGAGACCCAGTACTTC

d_call: TRBD1
v_call: TRBV13
j_call: TRBJ2-7
clone_size: NA
cdr3_aa: CASSSGTGRREQYF
cdr3_nt: TGTGCCAGCAGCTCCGGGACAGGGCGGCGCGAGCAGTACTTC

d_call: NA
v_call: TRBV9
j_call: TRBJ2-4
clone_size: few
cdr3_aa: CASSTRLLAKNIQYF
cdr3_nt: TGTGCCAGCAGCACACGACTGTTAGCCAAAAACATTCAGTACTTC